The 27 T cell receptor beta chains below come from one sample, sequenced in a study of CD8+CD57+ T cells in acquired aplastic anemia. Before being chosen for sequencing, patients had shown CD8+CD57+ cell expansion by flow cytometry. CDR3 and TCR beta VDJ profiling relied on a genomic DNA template. From the reads, TCRdb called clonotypes with MiXCR, one entry per CDR3 protein. The sample includes a few hundred thousand distinct CDR3 sequences, roughly 82% of them seen just once. Sequenced input: sorted CD4+, CD8+, or CD8+CD57+ T cells (not recorded which) from PBMCs. These receptors all stem from a human donor with aplastic anemia.

The V and J genes are TRBV6-5 and TRBJ2-1, with no clear D. The CDR3 is made up of 14 amino acids. V was trimmed by 4 bases and J by 7 bases, leaving 14 bases between them. In germline, CDR1 is MNHEY, CDR2 SVGAGI. CDR3 DNA sequence: TGTGCCAGCAGTTCCGCGGACGAGATGAATGAGCAGTTCTTC. Its protein product is CASSSADEMNEQFF.

This rearrangement joins TRBV7-2 to TRBJ1-1; tentatively, D is TRBD1 (5 bases). This CDR3 region has 15 residues. CDR1 is SGHTA and CDR2 is FQGNSA in the germline V gene. Between the trimmed V and J ends, which lost 5 bases and 13 bases, there was a span of 26 bases. DNA for the CDR3: TGTGCCAGCAGCCTTGTTGGGGGTCCCCAGCATGTTGGTTTCTTT. This gives the protein CASSLVGGPQHVGFF.

The rearrangement joins TRBV19 to TRBJ2-7, with D tentatively TRBD1 or TRBD2 (5 bases each). Germline CDR1 is LNHDA and CDR2 is SQIVND (reference sequence). There are 12 residues in the CDR3. V was trimmed by 5 bases and J by 5 bases, leaving 10 bases between them. The CDR3 region has the DNA TGTGCCAGTAGTCAGAGGGACCACGAGCAGTACTTC. It is translated as CASSQRDHEQYF.

The chain uses TRBV20-1 and TRBJ2-7, with 11 bases lining up with TRBD1. Germline CDR1 is DFQATT and CDR2 is SNEGSKA (reference sequence). The length of the CDR3 is 14 residues. The V segment lost 5 bases and the J segment 2 bases; nucleotides outside the gene matches: 5. The CDR3 sequence is CSAGQGARAYEQYF. The CDR3 region has the DNA TGCAGTGCTGGACAGGGGGCGCGGGCCTACGAGCAGTACTTC.

The chain employs TRBV9 and TRBJ1-2; D may be TRBD1 (6 bases). The CDR3 covers 16 residues. V gave up 0 bases and J gave up 9 bases, with 21 bases separating them. Germline CDR1 reads SGDLS; CDR2 reads YYNGEE. CDR3 in amino acids: CASSVGGGGAEQCYTF. The CDR3 region has the DNA TGTGCCAGCAGCGTAGGAGGTGGGGGGGCCGAGCAGTGCTACACCTTC. Looking up the rest from reference TRBV9 and TRBJ1-2 gives the full variable domain: DSGVTQTPKHLITATGQRVTLRCSPRSGDLSVYWYQQSLDQGLQFLIQYYNGEERAKGNILERFSAQQFPDLHSELNLSSLELGDSALYFCASSVGGGGAEQCYTFGSGTRLTVV.

A note on this clonotype: Mismatch with germline at one junction end may stem from a read error. CDR3 amino acids: CASSLGGGTHTF. CDR3 bases: TGTGCCAGCAGCTTGGGGGGGGGGACCCATACGTTC. The chain combines TRBV7-9 with TRBJ2-5, with 7 bases aligning to TRBD2. Germline values: CDR1 SEHNR, CDR2 FQNEAQ (reference sequence). CDR3 length equals 12 residues. Filled out from reference TRBV7-9 and TRBJ2-5, the complete variable domain reads DTGVSQNPRHKITKRGQNVTFRCDPISEHNRLYWYRQTLGQGPEFLTYFQNEAQLEKSRLLSDRFSAERPKGSFSTLEIQRTEQGDSAMYLCASSLGGGTHTFGPGTRLLVL.

This chain joins TRBV11-2 and TRBJ2-7, with 7 bases lining up with TRBD2. The ends lost 4 bases at V and 3 bases at J; junction bases unmatched: 6. The CDR3 runs 14 residues. Germline V gene data show CDR1 as SGHAT and CDR2 as FQNNGV. The CDR3 reads CASSWGGGCYEQYF. The CDR3 nucleotides are TGTGCCAGCAGCTGGGGGGGAGGGTGCTACGAGCAGTACTTC.

This chain connects TRBV7-8 to TRBJ1-5; D unclear. The CDR3 has 17 residues. Deletions cut 5 bases from V and 0 bases from J, with 17 bases between. Germline assignment: CDR1 SGHVS and CDR2 FQNEAQ. The CDR3 sequence is CASSPKARAVSNQPQHF. CDR3 nucleotide sequence: TGTGCCAGCAGCCCCAAAGCGAGGGCAGTTAGCAATCAGCCCCAGCATTTT.

The CDR3 is CASRVGDTYTNEFFF. The CDR3 nucleotides are TGTGCCAGCAGGGTCGGGGACACATATACGAATGAGTTTTTCTTC. V gene TRBV2 combines with J gene TRBJ2-1; weak D call: TRBD1 (6 bases). CDR3 length equals 15 residues. Germline-derived CDR1 and CDR2 are SNHLY and FYNNEI. Trimming removed 6 bases from V and 16 bases from J, with 28 bases in between.

Comment on this clonotype: Likely a read error: the CDR3 ends without its conserved phenylalanine or tryptophan. The DNA is omitted, as the CDR3 cannot be located on it reliably, and the CDR3 follows TCRdb's listing. This chain links TRBV7-9 with TRBJ2-3; the D call in the table, TRBD1, was not verified against the DNA. Germline V gives CDR1 SEHNR, CDR2 FQNEAQ (reference sequence). A total of 13 residues make up the CDR3, ends included. CDR3 protein: CASSAGGRGMDTQ.

V usage is TRBV11-2 and J usage is TRBJ2-2, with a possible D match to TRBD1 (5 bases). The V and J ends lost 0 bases and 3 bases respectively, with 11 bases between them. From germline, CDR1 is SGHAT and CDR2 FQNNGV. This CDR3 has 16 amino acids. The CDR3 here is CASSLEGALDTGELFF. The CDR3 bases are TGTGCCAGCAGCTTAGAAGGGGCCCTAGACACCGGGGAGCTGTTTTTT.

Worth noting for this clonotype: One end of the junction fails to match germline, which may point to a read error. The chain recombines TRBV2 with TRBJ2-5; TRBD2 is a possible D gene (5 bases). Per the germline V gene, CDR1 is SNHLY and CDR2 is FYNNEI. This CDR3 region has 14 residues. The CDR3 region is CASGGGSEEEPQYF. CDR3 bases: TGTGCCAGCGGCGGAGGCAGCGAGGAAGAGCCCCAGTACTTC.

With respect to this clonotype: No conserved phenylalanine or tryptophan is present at the end of the CDR3, so a read error is the likely explanation. The chain is built from TRBV2 and TRBJ2-5; 7 nucleotides match TRBD2. CDR1 and CDR2 from the germline V gene are SNHLY and FYNNEI. The CDR3 covers 15 residues. V lost 6 bases to trimming and J lost 5 bases; unmatched junction nucleotides: 12. CDR3 amino acids: CASRASGTWGETQYS. CDR3 bases: TGTGCCAGCAGGGCCAGCGGGACTTGGGGGGAGACCCAGTACTCA.

This clonotype has a single count. V gene TRBV7-2 combines with J gene TRBJ2-6; a possible D gene is TRBD2 (6 bases). The V gene lost 6 bases and the J gene lost 19 bases, with 28 bases spanning the gap. Germline V CDR1 and CDR2: SGHTA, FQGNSA. CDR3 length: 15 residues. The CDR3 loop is CASRWTEGGANVFTF. The CDR3 nucleotides are TGTGCCAGCAGATGGACGGAAGGCGGGGCCAACGTCTTCACTTTC.

Notes on this clonotype: One end of the junction varies from germline; a read error may be responsible. The CDR3 sequence is CASSSAVTGNNEPFF. CDR3 DNA: TGTGCCAGCAGCTCGGCTGTAACAGGGAACAATGAACCTTTCTTT. The rearrangement joins TRBV7-2 to TRBJ1-1, with D possibly being TRBD1 (6 bases). CDR3 size: 15 residues. Germline V CDR1 and CDR2: SGHTA, FQGNSA.

This clonotype was picked up one time. The DNA is left out, because the CDR3 cannot be placed on it with certainty; the CDR3 is given as TCRdb lists it. V usage is TRBV7-2 and J usage is TRBJ2-7. A total of 18 residues make up the CDR3, ends included. Per the germline V gene, CDR1 is SGHTA and CDR2 is FQGNSA. Here the CDR3 reads CASSVDEQYVGLSYEQYV.

Details on this clonotype: A much larger clone is a single base away; this may be a read error. The chain employs TRBV7-3 and TRBJ2-3; 7 bases are shared with TRBD1. This CDR3 has 14 residues. Germline lookup yields CDR1 SGHTA and CDR2 FQGTGA. Written as DNA, the CDR3 is TGTGCCAGCAGCCCACAGGGGACCCGGGGAGAGACCCAGTTT. This gives the protein CASSPQGTRGETQF.

Worth noting for this clonotype: Because the CDR3 is missing its conserved closing phenylalanine or tryptophan, this is likely a read error. The limits of the CDR3 on the DNA are not certain, so only TCRdb's listed CDR3 is given. The chain is built from TRBV7-2 and TRBJ2-5. A total of 12 residues make up the CDR3, ends included. CDR1 and CDR2 from the germline V gene are SGHTA and FQGNSA. The CDR3 sequence: CASNLAGETQSQ.

For this clonotype: The DNA is left out, because the CDR3 cannot be placed on it with certainty; the CDR3 is given as TCRdb lists it. The chain couples TRBV7-9 to TRBJ2-3. Per the germline V gene, CDR1 is SEHNR and CDR2 is FQNEAQ (reference sequence). The CDR3 has 14 amino acids, counting both end residues. CDR3 in amino acids: CASSSADTQYFRYF.

The chain recombines TRBV20-1 with TRBJ2-7; 7 nucleotides match TRBD1. The CDR3 loop spans 12 amino acids. Germline CDR1 is DFQATT and CDR2 is SNEGSKA (reference sequence). J lost 3 bases, V lost 7 bases, and 6 bases had no gene match. The CDR3 reads CSVGTASYEQYF. CDR3 coding DNA: TGCAGTGTTGGGACAGCGAGCTACGAGCAGTACTTC.

Points on this clonotype: The CDR3 does not end in the conserved phenylalanine or tryptophan, so this is likely a read error. The chain couples TRBV7-9 to TRBJ2-6; no clear D gene. Germline values: CDR1 SEHNR, CDR2 FQNEAQ (reference sequence). This CDR3 contains 14 residues. Trimming removed 7 bases at V and 0 bases at J, with 7 bases between. The CDR3 region has the DNA TGTGCCAGCACAACCCTCTCTGGGGCCAACGTCCTGACTTCC. This sequence encodes CASTTLSGANVLTS.

The V call is TRBV7-9, the J call TRBJ1-6; D gene uncertain. V lost 4 bases to trimming and J lost 9 bases, with 19 bases between them. The CDR3 is 16 amino acids. Germline V lookup: CDR1 SEHNR, CDR2 FQNEAQ (reference sequence). In DNA, the CDR3 is TGTGCCAGCAGCTCCGCAGAGGGCCGGTATTTTTCACCCCTCCACTTT. Amino acid sequence: CASSSAEGRYFSPLHF.

The genes are TRBV7-8 and TRBJ2-7; D might be TRBD1 (7 bases). The V end was cut by 3 bases, the J end by 4 bases, with 25 bases between. CDR3 length: 18 residues. Germline CDR1 and CDR2: SGHVS and FQNEAQ. In nucleotides, the CDR3 is TGTGCCAGCAGCTTTGATCGAGGCGGGACAGCGATTTCTTACGAGCAGTACGTC. It is translated as CASSFDRGGTAISYEQYV.

Notes on this clonotype: This likely comes from a read error, as the CDR3 has no conserved phenylalanine or tryptophan at its end. The CDR3 DNA reads as TGTGCCAGCAGCTCACGGGACAGGGGCTTGGACTATGGCTACACCCCA. Translated, it gives CASSSRDRGLDYGYTP. The rearrangement uses TRBV13 and TRBJ1-2; 10 bases line up with TRBD1. Germline V gene sequence: CDR1 PRHDT, CDR2 FYEKMQ (reference sequence). The CDR3 extends over 16 amino acids. J lost 3 bases, V lost 4 bases, and 8 bases had no gene match.

As to this clonotype: The junction differs from germline at one of its ends, possibly a read error. This chain connects TRBV7-9 to TRBJ1-2, with 8 bases aligning to TRBD1. Germline CDR1 is SEHNR and CDR2 is FQNEAQ (reference sequence). This CDR3 has 15 amino acids. DNA of the CDR3: TGTGCCAGCAGCCCAACAGGGGGGCCCAACTATGGGTACACCTTC. This codes for CASSPTGGPNYGYTF.

Details on this clonotype: Germline and junction disagree at one end, which may indicate a read error. The chain has TRBV2 and TRBJ1-1; D call uncertain. CDR1 and CDR2 from the germline V gene are SNHLY and FYNNEI. CDR3 length: 14 amino acids. Written as DNA, the CDR3 is TGTGCCAGCGGCGAAGCTCCCAAGGATACTGAGGCTTTTTTT. This sequence encodes CASGEAPKDTEAFF.

In this sample, this clonotype turned up a few times. V gene TRBV7-6 combines with J gene TRBJ2-1; perhaps TRBD1 as D (5 bases). The CDR3 is 17 residues long. Germline V CDR1 and CDR2: SGHVS, FNYEAQ. Trimming cost V 5 bases and J 7 bases, with 24 bases left between them. CDR3 DNA: TGTGCCAGCAGCCCCATTCAGCAGGACATGGATGAAAATGAGCAGTTCTTC. This codes for CASSPIQQDMDENEQFF. The entire variable domain, with the rest obtained from reference TRBV7-6 and TRBJ2-1, is as follows: GAGVSQSPRYKVTKRGQDVALRCDPISGHVSLYWYRQALGQGPEFLTYFNYEAQQDKSGLPNDRFSAERPEGSISTLTIQRTEQRDSAMYRCASSPIQQDMDENEQFFGPGTRLTVL.